The source of this T cell receptor beta chain is a study of T-cell reconstitution after alpha-beta-depleted transplantation in children. The TCRbeta library was prepared with unique molecular identifiers. One entry per CDR3 protein, called by TCRdb with MiXCR from the PCR reads. Of about 160,000 distinct CDR3 sequences in the sample, around 10% are singletons; the top ten hold around 13%. This clonotype showed up many times. V shed 6 bases, J shed 4 bases, and the junction held 16 bases outside the gene matches. Germline values: CDR1 DFQATT, CDR2 SNEGSKA (reference sequence). The CDR3 runs to 16 residues.

The chain has TRBV20-1 and TRBJ2-5; 8 positions agree with TRBD2. The sequenced sample was PBMCs, obtained before TCRalphabeta/CD19-depleted stem cell transplant. The sequence was collected from a boy younger than 10 with acute myeloid leukemia, due to receive a stem cell transplant. Written as DNA, the CDR3 is TGCAGTGCCCCGGGAGGGACATCAAAATTTGGAGAGACCCAGTACTTC. Protein sequence: CSAPGGTSKFGETQYF.